The 20 T cell receptor beta chains below were found in one sample sequenced in a study of blood T cell repertoires in COVID-19. The data were produced by immunoSEQ multiplex PCR, yet TCRdb's version contains in-frame clones alone and is incomplete. In the table there are 170,000 or so clones, 70% to 90% of which are singletons. Sequencing was carried out using PBMCs or T cells enriched from blood (not recorded which). These receptors came from a woman aged 45-59 years who had recovered from COVID-19.

The chain uses TRBV19 and TRBJ2-1, with D hard to call. Deletions cut 3 bases from V and 3 bases from J, with 3 bases between. CDR1 and CDR2 from the germline V gene are LNHDA and SQIVND (reference sequence). The length of the CDR3 is 12 residues. CDR3 sequence: CASSILYNEQFF. The CDR3 nucleotides read TGTGCCAGTAGTATCCTCTACAATGAGCAGTTCTTC. The full variable domain, in which reference TRBV19 and TRBJ2-1 provide the parts outside the CDR3, is DGGITQSPKYLFRKEGQNVTLSCEQNLNHDAMYWYRQDPGQGLRLIYYSQIVNDFQKGDIAEGYSVSREKKESFPLTVTSAQKNPTAFYLCASSILYNEQFFGPGTRLTVL.

The V call is TRBV10-3, the J call TRBJ1-6, with D perhaps matching TRBD1 (5 bases). CDR3 length: 12 amino acids. The V gene's germline CDR1 is ENHRY and CDR2 SYGVKD. V lost 10 bases, J lost 13 bases, and 17 bases lay in between. CDR3 DNA sequence: TGTGCCACCGCAACGACACCAGGGCCCCTCCACTTT. Amino acid sequence: CATATTPGPLHF.

The chain joins TRBV9 to TRBJ1-2; a possible D gene is TRBD1 (5 bases). The V end was cut by 5 bases, the J end by 8 bases, with 19 bases between. Germline V gives CDR1 SGDLS, CDR2 YYNGEE. CDR3 length: 14 residues. CDR3 in DNA: TGTGCCAGCAGTCAGGGAAGTAAACTTACGGGCTACACCTTC. Its translation: CASSQGSKLTGYTF.

The rearrangement joins TRBV30 to TRBJ1-4, with D perhaps matching TRBD1 (6 bases). Germline lookup yields CDR1 GTSNPN and CDR2 SVGIG (reference sequence). The CDR3 loop spans 14 amino acids. V lost 4 bases and J lost 8, with 17 bases in between. CDR3 in amino acids: CAWTEGQGREKLFF. The CDR3 region has the DNA TGTGCCTGGACCGAGGGGCAGGGGAGAGAAAAACTGTTTTTT.

This sequence joins TRBV11-2 and TRBJ2-7; no reliable D call. With 2 bases removed from V and 2 bases from J, the gap between germline ends came to 4 bases. The CDR3 is 12 residues long. Germline V gene sequence: CDR1 SGHAT, CDR2 FQNNGV. CDR3 region: CASSLNTYEQYF. The CDR3 nucleotides are TGTGCCAGCAGCTTAAATACCTACGAGCAGTACTTC.

The rearrangement uses TRBV5-4 and TRBJ1-4, with D possibly matching TRBD1 (5 bases). This CDR3 comprises 17 residues. Germline CDR1 is SGHNT and CDR2 is YYREEE (reference sequence). Trimming removed 0 bases at V and 1 base at J, with 13 bases between. CDR3 sequence (DNA): TGTGCCAGCAGCTTGGGCAGGGTGGATATAACTAATGAAAAACTGTTTTTT. This codes for CASSLGRVDITNEKLFF.

This chain links TRBV4-3 with TRBJ1-6; D perhaps matches TRBD1 (5 bases). Germline CDR1 and CDR2: LGHNA and YSLEER. The length of the CDR3 is 16 residues. V shed 0 bases and J shed 10 bases, with 16 bases lying between them. CDR3 sequence reads: CASSQDRAAGRSPLHF. As DNA, the CDR3 is TGCGCCAGCAGCCAAGATAGGGCGGCAGGGAGGTCACCCCTCCACTTT.

The chain combines TRBV19 with TRBJ1-2, with 7 positions matching TRBD1. CDR3 length equals 16 residues. The ends lost 5 bases at V and 7 bases at J; junction bases unmatched: 16. Germline-derived CDR1 and CDR2 are LNHDA and SQIVND (reference sequence). CDR3 DNA: TGTGCCAGTAGTGTGAATACTCAACGGGACAGCCGTGGCTACACCTTC. Amino acids: CASSVNTQRDSRGYTF.

The rearrangement links TRBV6-4 to TRBJ2-2; a possible D gene is TRBD2 (6 bases). The germline gives CDR1 MRHNA, CDR2 SNTAGT. The CDR3 runs to 14 residues. Trimming pared 9 bases from V and 0 bases from J, leaving 11 bases between. The CDR3 loop is CASKASANTGELFF. The CDR3 nucleotides read TGTGCCAGTAAGGCTAGCGCGAACACCGGGGAGCTGTTTTTT.

The chain recombines TRBV27 with TRBJ1-1, with D possibly matching TRBD1 (5 bases). V was cut by 3 bases and J by 0 bases, with 11 bases left in between. The germline gives CDR1 MNHEY, CDR2 SMNVEV (reference sequence). This CDR3 has 15 amino acids. The CDR3 DNA sequence: TGTGCCAGCAGTTTCAGGGTAAACATGAACACTGAAGCTTTCTTT. Its protein is CASSFRVNMNTEAFF.

This chain joins TRBV6-4 and TRBJ2-1; perhaps TRBD2 as D (5 bases). With 5 bases removed from V and 5 bases from J, the gap between germline ends came to 10 bases. This CDR3 region has 13 residues. Looked up from germline, CDR1 is MRHNA and CDR2 is SNTAGT. The CDR3 protein is CASSTARDNEQFF. In DNA form, the CDR3 reads TGTGCCAGCAGTACCGCGAGGGACAATGAGCAGTTCTTC.

The J gene is TRBJ2-1, the V gene TRBV29-1; 7 positions match TRBD2. The trim removed 4 bases at V and 4 bases at J, leaving 7 bases unmatched. CDR3 length: 14 residues. CDR1 SQVTM and CDR2 ANQGSEA come from the germline V gene. The CDR3 spells CSVVGGVLYNEQFF. The CDR3 DNA sequence: TGCAGCGTTGTTGGGGGGGTTTTATACAATGAGCAGTTCTTC.

CDR3 sequence: CASSSRVSTEAFF. DNA for the CDR3: TGTGCCAGCAGCTCACGGGTTTCAACTGAAGCTTTCTTT. The V gene is TRBV5-4, the J gene TRBJ1-1; D ambiguous. The germline gives CDR1 SGHNT, CDR2 YYREEE (reference sequence). V was trimmed by 3 bases and J by 5 bases, leaving 11 bases between them. This CDR3 comprises 13 residues.

The chain has TRBV4-3 and TRBJ2-3; TRBD2 matches at 15 bases. The V segment lost 4 bases and the J segment 1 base; nucleotides outside the gene matches: 3. Germline CDR1 LGHNA, CDR2 YSLEER. The CDR3 covers 17 residues. CDR3 sequence reads: CASSLRTSGGGTDTQYF. Written as DNA, the CDR3 is TGCGCCAGCAGCCTAAGGACTAGCGGGGGGGGCACAGATACGCAGTATTTT.

V is TRBV3-1 (or the pseudogene TRBV3-2) and J is TRBJ2-7, with TRBD2 identical over 7 bases. J lost 2 bases, V lost 9 bases, and 1 base had no gene match. The length of the CDR3 is 11 residues. The germline V gene has CDR1 LGHDT and CDR2 YNNKEL (reference sequence). The CDR3, as DNA: TGTGCCAGTGGGGGGGCCTACGAGCAGTACTTC. Protein: CASGGAYEQYF.

The chain recombines TRBV2 with TRBJ1-2; 7 nucleotides align to TRBD1. V lost 9 bases to trimming and J lost 12 bases; unmatched junction nucleotides: 10. The CDR3 consists of 11 residues. The V gene's germline CDR1 is SNHLY and CDR2 FYNNEI. As DNA, the CDR3 is TGTGCCAGGCGGACAGGCTTTAAGGACACCTTC. Its translation is CARRTGFKDTF.

The chain links TRBV19 to TRBJ2-3; D is unresolved. This CDR3 contains 12 residues. V lost 10 bases to trimming and J lost 2 bases, with 10 bases between them. The germline gives CDR1 LNHDA, CDR2 SQIVND (reference sequence). The CDR3: CATLDATDTQYF. As DNA, the CDR3 is TGTGCCACCCTAGACGCCACAGATACGCAGTATTTT.

This chain links TRBV9 with TRBJ2-3; the match to TRBD2 covers 7 bases. After removal of 3 bases from V and 2 bases from J, the junction contained 12 bases not matched to a gene. Germline V gives CDR1 SGDLS, CDR2 YYNGEE. CDR3 length equals 17 residues. The CDR3: CASSEGTNRFNTDTQYF. CDR3 DNA sequence: TGTGCCAGCAGCGAAGGGACTAACCGATTCAACACAGATACGCAGTATTTT.

This chain joins TRBV4-1 and TRBJ2-7; D uncertain. Trimming pared 2 bases from V and 3 bases from J, leaving 14 bases between. CDR1 is MGHRA and CDR2 is YSYEKL in the germline V gene. The CDR3 length is 15 residues. The CDR3, as DNA: TGCGCCAGCAGCCAATACGAAAACTTGGTCTACGAGCAGTACTTC. Encoded protein: CASSQYENLVYEQYF.

The rearrangement uses TRBV7-8 and TRBJ1-1, with D perhaps matching TRBD1 (6 bases). The CDR3 is 15 amino acids. V lost 8 bases to trimming and J lost 0 bases, with 16 bases between them. Germline V gives CDR1 SGHVS, CDR2 FQNEAQ. CDR3: CASGQTGQMNTEAFF. The CDR3 nucleotides are TGTGCCAGCGGACAGACCGGTCAGATGAACACTGAAGCTTTCTTT.